Below, 4 T cell receptor beta chains from the same sample are listed, as sequenced in a study of PD-L1 blockade in urothelial cancer. Data came from immunoSEQ multiplex PCR; TCRdb stores just in-frame clones and leaves some out. The sample lists more than 45,000 clones, almost 85% occurring once. Sequencing used PBMCs, obtained around atezolizumab (anti-PD-L1) treatment. Source of these receptors: a man in his 70s with urothelial cancer.

The chain has TRBV5-1 and TRBJ2-7, with 9 bases matching TRBD2. The CDR3 is 15 residues long. With V trimmed by 0 bases and J by 2 bases, 3 bases remained unmatched. CDR1 is SGHRS and CDR2 is YFSETQ in the germline V gene. CDR3 residues: CASSLGRGRAYEQYF. CDR3 DNA sequence: TGCGCCAGCAGCTTGGGTCGCGGGAGGGCCTACGAGCAGTACTTC.

This chain connects TRBV2 to TRBJ1-2; D may be TRBD1 (6 bases). Germline lookup yields CDR1 SNHLY and CDR2 FYNNEI. Trimming pared 6 bases from V and 4 bases from J, leaving 15 bases between. CDR3 length: 14 amino acids. CDR3 loop: CASRLNRDLYGYTF. CDR3 nucleotide sequence: TGTGCCAGCAGACTTAACAGGGACCTCTATGGCTACACCTTC.

This chain links TRBV6-1 with TRBJ1-2, with 9 bases matching TRBD1. V trimming: 6 bases; J trimming: 4 bases; junction bases outside the gene matches: 9. Germline values: CDR1 MNHNS, CDR2 SASEGT. The CDR3 has 15 residues. CDR3 bases: TGTGCCAGCAGCAACTCCGGGACAGGGAGCTATGGCTACACCTTC. Its protein product is CASSNSGTGSYGYTF.

The chain recombines TRBV19 with TRBJ2-1; D perhaps matches TRBD1 (5 bases). Germline lookup yields CDR1 LNHDA and CDR2 SQIVND (reference sequence). V lost 3 bases to trimming and J lost 7 bases, with 16 bases between them. This CDR3 contains 15 residues. The CDR3: CASSINQGQHNEQFF. The CDR3 nucleotides are TGTGCCAGTAGTATCAACCAGGGCCAACATAATGAGCAGTTCTTC.